This T cell receptor beta chain was captured in a study of T cells in Graves' hyperthyroidism and ophthalmopathy. RNA transcripts yielded amplified TCR beta CDR3 regions. First-round RT-PCR of the TCR CDR3 relied on the HTBI primer set. TCRdb fed the multiplex PCR reads into MiXCR, producing one record per CDR3 protein. The sample contains fewer than 900,000 distinct CDR3 sequences, approximately 18% of which appear only once. The hyperthyroidism patients had all been newly diagnosed, and their disease duration was under 2 months. Their ages ranged from 18 to 65 years. This clonotype was seen ten or more times. The sequencing input was blood. The TCR sequence derives from a woman between 45 and 60 years old with Graves' hyperthyroidism that later progressed to Graves' ophthalmopathy.

This CDR3 is CSARGSRGLHEQYF. Written as DNA, the CDR3 is TGCAGTGCTAGAGGGTCCAGGGGCCTCCACGAGCAGTACTTC. This chain joins TRBV20-1 and TRBJ2-7, with D maybe TRBD1 (6 bases). CDR1 is DFQATT and CDR2 is SNEGSKA in the germline V gene (reference sequence). This CDR3 comprises 14 residues. V shed 1 base and J shed 5 bases, with 15 bases lying between them.